This TCR beta chain was sequenced for a study of blood T cell repertoires in COVID-19. Study information: The United States, Italy and Spain provided the acute and convalescent COVID-19 samples. The analysed material was cDNA or gDNA that came from T cells, B-cell-depleted T cells, or PBMCs.

Libraries were prepared by immunoSEQ multiplex PCR; TCRdb keeps only in-frame clonotypes and omits some of them. The sample yields 450,000 to 500,000 clones, approximately 85% seen once. Germline V lookup: CDR1 GTSNPN, CDR2 SVGIG (reference sequence). The V and J ends lost 5 bases and 1 base, in that order; junction bases with no gene match: 5. The CDR3 length is 14 residues. The clonotype originates from a human donor in a cohort sampled during active COVID-19. Sequencing input: peripheral blood. This chain joins TRBV30 and TRBJ2-7; 10 positions agree with TRBD1. The DNA for the CDR3 is TGTGCCTGGGTACGGGGACAGGGGTCCTACGAGCAGTACTTC. It specifies CAWVRGQGSYEQYF.